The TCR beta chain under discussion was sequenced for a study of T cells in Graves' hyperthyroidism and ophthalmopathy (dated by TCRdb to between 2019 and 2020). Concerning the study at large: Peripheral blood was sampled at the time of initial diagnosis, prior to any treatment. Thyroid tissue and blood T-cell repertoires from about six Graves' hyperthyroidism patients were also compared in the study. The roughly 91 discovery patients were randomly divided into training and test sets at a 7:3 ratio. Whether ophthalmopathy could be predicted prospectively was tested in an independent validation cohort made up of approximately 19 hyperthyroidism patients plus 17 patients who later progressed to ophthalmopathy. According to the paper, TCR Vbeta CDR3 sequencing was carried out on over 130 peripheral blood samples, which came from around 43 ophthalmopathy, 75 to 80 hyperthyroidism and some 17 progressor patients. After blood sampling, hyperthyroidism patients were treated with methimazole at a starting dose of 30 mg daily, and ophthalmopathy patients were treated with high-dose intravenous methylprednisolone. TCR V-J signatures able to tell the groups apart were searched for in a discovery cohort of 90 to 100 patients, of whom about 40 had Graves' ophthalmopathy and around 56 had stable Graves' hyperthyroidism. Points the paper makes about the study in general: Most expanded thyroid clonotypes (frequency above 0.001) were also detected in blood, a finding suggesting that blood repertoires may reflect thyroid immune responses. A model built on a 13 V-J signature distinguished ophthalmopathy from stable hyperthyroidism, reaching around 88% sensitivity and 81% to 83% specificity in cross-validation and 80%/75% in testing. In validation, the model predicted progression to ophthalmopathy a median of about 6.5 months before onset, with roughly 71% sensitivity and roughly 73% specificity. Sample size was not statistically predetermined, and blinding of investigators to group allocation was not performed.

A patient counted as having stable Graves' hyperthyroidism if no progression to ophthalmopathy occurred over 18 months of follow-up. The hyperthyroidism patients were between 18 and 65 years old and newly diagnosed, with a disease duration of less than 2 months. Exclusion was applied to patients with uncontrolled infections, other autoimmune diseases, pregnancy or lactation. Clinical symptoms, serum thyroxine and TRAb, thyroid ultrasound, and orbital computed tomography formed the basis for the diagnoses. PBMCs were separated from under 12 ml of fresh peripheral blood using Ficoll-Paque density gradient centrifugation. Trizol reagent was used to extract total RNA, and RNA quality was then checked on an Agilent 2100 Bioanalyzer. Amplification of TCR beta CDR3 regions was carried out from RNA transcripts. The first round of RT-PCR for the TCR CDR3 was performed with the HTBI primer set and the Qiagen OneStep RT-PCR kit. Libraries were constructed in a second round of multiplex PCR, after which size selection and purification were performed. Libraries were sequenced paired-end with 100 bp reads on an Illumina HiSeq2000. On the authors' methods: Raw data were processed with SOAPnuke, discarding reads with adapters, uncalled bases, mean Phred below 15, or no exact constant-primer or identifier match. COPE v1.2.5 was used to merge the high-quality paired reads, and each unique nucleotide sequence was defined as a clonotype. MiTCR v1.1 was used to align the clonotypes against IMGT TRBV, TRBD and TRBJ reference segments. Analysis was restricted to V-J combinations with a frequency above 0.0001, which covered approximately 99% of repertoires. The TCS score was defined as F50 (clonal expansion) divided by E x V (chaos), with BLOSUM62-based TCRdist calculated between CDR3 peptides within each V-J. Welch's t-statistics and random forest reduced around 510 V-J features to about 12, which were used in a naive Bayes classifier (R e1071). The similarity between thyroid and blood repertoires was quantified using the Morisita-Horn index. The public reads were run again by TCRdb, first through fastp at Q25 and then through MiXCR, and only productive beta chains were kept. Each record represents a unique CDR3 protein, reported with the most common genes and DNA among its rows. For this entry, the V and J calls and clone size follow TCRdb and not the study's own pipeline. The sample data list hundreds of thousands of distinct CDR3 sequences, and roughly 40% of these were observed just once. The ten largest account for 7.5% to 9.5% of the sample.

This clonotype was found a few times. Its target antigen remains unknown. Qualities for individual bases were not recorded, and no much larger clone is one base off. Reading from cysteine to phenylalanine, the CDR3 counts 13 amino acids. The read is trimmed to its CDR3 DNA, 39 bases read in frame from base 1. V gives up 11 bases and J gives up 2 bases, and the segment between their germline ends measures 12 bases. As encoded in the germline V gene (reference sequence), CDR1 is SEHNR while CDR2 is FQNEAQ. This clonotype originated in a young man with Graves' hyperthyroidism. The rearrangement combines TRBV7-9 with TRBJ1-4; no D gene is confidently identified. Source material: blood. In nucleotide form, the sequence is TGTGCCGGATTCCAGCAGACTAATGAAAAACTGTTTTTT. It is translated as CAGFQQTNEKLFF.